The entry below describes one TCR beta chain. The sample is drawn from a study of shared clonotypes between healthy human individuals. Clones were read by immunoSEQ multiplex PCR, and TCRdb kept only the in-frame ones, dropping some. The sample has roughly 2,500,000 clones; approximately 93% are singletons. Germline-derived CDR1 and CDR2 are MNHEY and SMNVEV (reference sequence). Losses at the gene ends were 2 bases for V and 4 bases for J; bases not matched to a gene: 9. The CDR3 runs to 16 residues. Sequencing was carried out using naive CD4+ T cells from PBMCs. Subset here: CD45RA+ positively selected. This receptor was identified in a young man in good health. Some clones in this sample may be carry-over from other donors' samples. The chain combines TRBV27 with TRBJ2-3; 7 bases map to TRBD2. The CDR3 here is CASSLNGPTSPDTQYF. The CDR3 DNA reads as TGTGCCAGCAGTTTAAACGGGCCGACTAGCCCAGATACGCAGTATTTT.